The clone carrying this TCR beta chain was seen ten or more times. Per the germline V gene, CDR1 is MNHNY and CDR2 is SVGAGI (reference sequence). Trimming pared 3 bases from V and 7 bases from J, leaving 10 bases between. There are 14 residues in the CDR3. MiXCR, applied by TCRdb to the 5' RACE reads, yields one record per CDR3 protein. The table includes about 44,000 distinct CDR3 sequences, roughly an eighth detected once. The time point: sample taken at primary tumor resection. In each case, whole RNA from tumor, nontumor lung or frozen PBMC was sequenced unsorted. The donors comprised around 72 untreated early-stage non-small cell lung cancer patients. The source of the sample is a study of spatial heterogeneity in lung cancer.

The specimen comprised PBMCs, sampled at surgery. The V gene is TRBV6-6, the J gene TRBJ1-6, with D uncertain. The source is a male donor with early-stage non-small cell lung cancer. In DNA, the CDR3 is TGTGCCAGCAGTTATGGAAGGGAGAATTCACCCCTCCACTTT. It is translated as CASSYGRENSPLHF.